Each of the 19 T cell receptor beta chains below was sequenced from the same sample in a study of glioma-infiltrating T cells. Using RNA template, CDR3s of TCR alpha and beta were amplified with iRepertoire arm-PCR. TCRdb passed the multiplex PCR reads through MiXCR, listing each CDR3 protein once. The table includes some 99,000 distinct CDR3 sequences, under 30% detected once. The specimen was glioma tissue, nonneoplastic brain tissue, or PBMCs (not recorded which). These receptors came from a human donor with low-grade glioma or glioblastoma, undergoing nonglioma brain surgery, or in good health (not recorded which).

Many counts were recorded for this clonotype. This chain links TRBV29-1 with TRBJ1-1, with D perhaps TRBD1 (5 bases). The CDR3 is 14 residues long. Germline CDR1 is SQVTM and CDR2 is ANQGSEA. Trimming pared 6 bases from V and 0 bases from J, leaving 14 bases between. The CDR3 sequence: CSVTTGELNTEAFF. As DNA, the CDR3 is TGCAGCGTGACCACGGGGGAGCTGAACACTGAAGCTTTCTTT.

This clonotype was recorded a few times. This may be a read error, as it is one base from a much larger clone. This CDR3 fails to terminate in the conserved phenylalanine or tryptophan, so it likely reflects a read error. The chain couples TRBV28 to TRBJ1-2; a weak D match, TRBD1 (5 bases). V was pared by 6 bases and J by 2 bases, with 7 bases between. The CDR3 spans 12 residues. Germline loops: CDR1 MDHEN, CDR2 SYDVKM. In DNA, the CDR3 is TGTGCCAGCAGCGGACAAAACTATGGCTACACCTCC. This sequence encodes CASSGQNYGYTS.

Remarks on this clonotype: This may be a read error: a much more frequent sequence differs by one nucleotide. This chain links TRBV7-7 with TRBJ2-2; 7 positions match TRBD2. The CDR3 spans 15 residues. Germline values: CDR1 SSHAT, CDR2 FNYEAQ (reference sequence). Written as DNA, the CDR3 is TGTGCCAGCAGCCCCCTTACGGGGATCAGCGGGGAGCTGTATTTT. Its translation: CASSPLTGISGELYF.

At least ten counts were recorded for this clonotype. The rearrangement links TRBV7-9 to TRBJ1-5; possible D gene TRBD1, 5 bases. Per germline, CDR1 SEHNR and CDR2 FQNEAQ (reference sequence). V lost 1 base and J lost 10, with 17 bases in between. The CDR3 consists of 15 residues. The CDR3 nucleotides read TGTGCCAGCAGCTTAGTGGGGACGGCGGTAGAACCCCAGCATTTT. This codes for CASSLVGTAVEPQHF. The full variable domain, completed using reference TRBV7-9 and TRBJ1-5, is DTGVSQNPRHKITKRGQNVTFRCDPISEHNRLYWYRQTLGQGPEFLTYFQNEAQLEKSRLLSDRFSAERPKGSFSTLEIQRTEQGDSAMYLCASSLVGTAVEPQHFGDGTRLSIL.

This clonotype was detected only once. Mismatch with germline at one junction end may stem from a read error. This sequence joins TRBV7-2 and TRBJ2-1; possibly TRBD1 or TRBD2 for D (5 bases each). The CDR3 extends over 15 amino acids. Germline V CDR1 and CDR2: SGHTA, FQGNSA. The CDR3 region has the DNA TGCGCCATCAGCTTAACCGCGGGTCAGGGCAATGAGCAGTTCTTC. Protein: CAISLTAGQGNEQFF.

This clonotype showed up many times. The chain carries TRBV6-6 and TRBJ2-7; D is unresolved. Germline CDR1 reads MNHNY; CDR2 reads SVGAGI (reference sequence). Trimming removed 2 bases at V and 2 bases at J, with 7 bases between. The CDR3 runs 13 residues. CDR3 sequence reads: CASSYSTTYEQYF. CDR3 sequence (DNA): TGTGCCAGCAGTTACAGTACTACCTACGAGCAGTACTTC.

The chain combines TRBV29-1 with TRBJ1-1; D ambiguous. Per germline, CDR1 SQVTM and CDR2 ANQGSEA. The CDR3 consists of 13 residues. The V gene lost 4 bases and the J gene lost 0 bases, with 9 bases spanning the gap. The CDR3 DNA reads as TGCAGCGTTGCCCCCGGGATGAACACTGAAGCTTTCTTT. Translation: CSVAPGMNTEAFF.

This clonotype was seen at least ten times. CDR3 DNA sequence: TGTGCCAGCAGTAGCGACAGAGAGCTGTACGAGCAGTACTTC. Protein: CASSSDRELYEQYF. The V and J genes are TRBV6-1 and TRBJ2-7, with D possibly matching TRBD1 (5 bases). Germline V gives CDR1 MNHNS, CDR2 SASEGT. V dropped 5 bases and J dropped 4 bases, with 15 bases sitting between them. The CDR3 has 14 amino acids.

This clonotype was seen ten or more times. The chain employs TRBV6-2 or TRBV6-3 and TRBJ1-1; TRBD1 is a possible D gene (5 bases). Germline loops: CDR1 MNHEY, CDR2 SVGEGT. This CDR3 contains 18 residues. The V end was cut by 7 bases, the J end by 0 bases, with 24 bases between. In DNA form, the CDR3 reads TGTGCCAGCACGAGACAGCCTAACTCCTATGGCATGAACACTGAAGCTTTCTTT. This translates into CASTRQPNSYGMNTEAFF.

This clonotype occurred many times. The chain couples TRBV24-1 to TRBJ2-1; D unclear. Germline values: CDR1 KGHDR, CDR2 SFDVKD. V was clipped by 1 base and J by 1 base, with 10 bases between them. The CDR3 contains 16 residues. CDR3 nucleotide sequence: TGTGCCACCAGTGATTTTTCGGGTGGGTCCTACAATGAGCAGTTCTTC. The encoded protein is CATSDFSGGSYNEQFF.

The sample holds many counts of this clonotype. V usage is TRBV7-9 and J usage is TRBJ1-3, with D possibly matching TRBD1 (5 bases). V shed 5 bases and J shed 0 bases, with 14 bases lying between them. There are 16 residues in the CDR3. The germline CDR1 and CDR2 sequences are SEHNR and FQNEAQ (reference sequence). This CDR3 is CASSEGPLNSGNTIYF. DNA for the CDR3: TGTGCCAGCAGCGAGGGACCTCTCAACTCTGGAAACACCATATATTTT.

The chain joins TRBV29-1 to TRBJ1-2; TRBD1 agrees at 8 bases. Germline V gene sequence: CDR1 SQVTM, CDR2 ANQGSEA. With 4 bases clipped from V and 8 bases from J, the junction kept 3 bases outside the gene matches. There are 11 residues in the CDR3. CDR3 sequence reads: CSVAGGGGYTF. Here the CDR3 DNA reads TGCAGCGTTGCAGGGGGCGGGGGCTACACCTTC.

The genes are TRBV30 and TRBJ1-6, with D hard to call. This CDR3 is 13 amino acids long. The germline V and J ends were trimmed by 1 base and 8 bases, with 9 bases remaining between them. Germline-derived CDR1 and CDR2 are GTSNPN and SVGIG (reference sequence). Here the CDR3 reads CAWSGSRYSPLHF. In nucleotides, the CDR3 is TGTGCCTGGAGTGGTTCAAGGTATTCACCCCTCCACTTT. The full variable domain, with the rest looked up from reference TRBV30 and TRBJ1-6, is SQTIHQWPATLVQPVGSPLSLECTVEGTSNPNLYWYRQAAGRGLQLLFYSVGIGQISSEVPQNLSASRPQDRQFILSSKKLLLSDSGFYLCAWSGSRYSPLHFGNGTRLTVT.

Note on this clonotype: Being one base from a much bigger clone, this may be a read error. V gene TRBV3-1 combines with J gene TRBJ2-7, with D perhaps matching TRBD1 (6 bases). With 3 bases removed from V and 5 bases from J, the gap between germline ends came to 14 bases. Per the germline V gene, CDR1 is LGHDT and CDR2 is YNNKEL (reference sequence). The CDR3 has 14 residues. The CDR3 DNA reads TGTGCCAGCAGCCATATGGGACATGGAGACGAGCAGTACTTC. This sequence encodes CASSHMGHGDEQYF.

This clonotype was seen repeatedly, ten times or more. The CDR3 here is CASSLGLAGLDTQYF. The CDR3, as DNA: TGTGCCAGCAGCTTAGGGCTAGCGGGGTTAGATACGCAGTATTTT. The rearrangement joins TRBV7-6 to TRBJ2-3, with TRBD2 matching 9 bases. Germline values: CDR1 SGHVS, CDR2 FNYEAQ. This CDR3 spans 15 amino acids. V lost 1 base and J lost 5; bases outside the gene matches: 4.

Notes on this clonotype: A much larger clone differs from this one at a single base, so this may be a read error. This rearrangement joins TRBV7-6 to TRBJ2-1; D ambiguous. The CDR3 is made up of 16 amino acids. From germline, CDR1 is SGHVS and CDR2 FNYEAQ. The germline V and J ends were trimmed by 5 bases and 3 bases, with 17 bases remaining between them. In DNA, the CDR3 is TGTGCCAGCAGCCCCAGTGTAGCAGCAAACTACAATGAGCAGTTCTTC. As protein: CASSPSVAANYNEQFF.

Ten or more counts support this clonotype. The genes are TRBV2 and TRBJ2-1; 9 bases align to TRBD1. With 6 bases clipped from V and 4 bases from J, the junction kept 10 bases outside the gene matches. This CDR3 has 16 residues. CDR1 is SNHLY, CDR2 FYNNEI, per germline. The chain's CDR3 is CASSQRGQGYYNEQFF. CDR3 DNA: TGTGCCAGCAGCCAACGGGGACAGGGATATTACAATGAGCAGTTCTTC.

This chain connects TRBV7-9 to TRBJ1-1; weak D call: TRBD1 (5 bases). CDR3 length: 14 amino acids. Germline lookup yields CDR1 SEHNR and CDR2 FQNEAQ (reference sequence). The V end was cut by 11 bases, the J end by 5 bases, with 21 bases between. CDR3 bases: TGTGCCTCCGAAAGGGCGGGGGGGGGGACTGAAGCTTTCTTT. This sequence encodes CASERAGGGTEAFF.

This clonotype was observed many times. The chain combines TRBV28 with TRBJ1-2; maybe TRBD1 (5 bases). Per germline, CDR1 MDHEN and CDR2 SYDVKM. Deletions cut 5 bases from V and 7 bases from J, with 17 bases between. The CDR3 has 14 residues. The CDR3 DNA sequence: TGTGCCAGCAGTCTGCCCGGGACCGCAGTTGGCTACACCTTC. This encodes CASSLPGTAVGYTF.